Described below is a single TCR beta chain sequence and its context. Vbeta (60) and Jbeta (13) primers were used in the PCR. TCRdb's table, derived via immunoSEQ multiplex PCR, lists solely in-frame clones and lacks some. This sample yields some 140,000 clones, of which 80% are seen a single time; roughly 1.2% belongs to the top ten. This entry is derived from a study of cytomegalovirus exposure and HLA in healthy donors. The V gene end was trimmed by 6 bases and the J gene end by 3 bases; junction bases not matched to a gene: 8. The germline V gene has CDR1 MNHNS and CDR2 SASEGT. The CDR3 contains 15 residues.

This sequence was found in a male donor in good health and CMV-seropositive. The rearrangement links TRBV6-1 to TRBJ1-5; 7 bases fit TRBD1. Sequenced: PBMCs. DNA for the CDR3: TGTGCCAGCAGCCGAAGGGGGCGCGACAATCAGCCCCAGCATTTT. This encodes CASSRRGRDNQPQHF.